The 19 T cell receptor beta chains below all came from one sample that was sequenced in a study of blood T cell repertoires in COVID-19. The table came from immunoSEQ multiplex PCR; TCRdb's copy has only in-frame clones and leaves some out. The table includes a few hundred thousand clones, about 87% detected once. Sequencing was carried out using PBMCs or T cells enriched from blood (not recorded which). The receptors here all came from a woman between 50 and 59 years old who had recovered from COVID-19.

V and J are TRBV28 and TRBJ1-5; 8 bases match TRBD1. The CDR3 is made up of 15 amino acids. V lost 6 bases, J lost 3 bases, and 7 bases stayed unmatched. Germline V gene data show CDR1 as MDHEN and CDR2 as SYDVKM. The CDR3 region is CASRGAGGNNQPQHF. The CDR3, as DNA: TGTGCCAGCAGGGGGGCAGGGGGCAACAATCAGCCCCAGCATTTT.

V usage is TRBV5-8 and J usage is TRBJ1-5; the D is unclear. The V end was cut by 1 base, the J end by 7 bases, with 9 bases between. The CDR3 contains 13 residues. In germline, CDR1 is SGHTS, CDR2 YDEGEE. The CDR3 loop is CASSLTGYQPQHF. The CDR3 region has the DNA TGTGCCAGCAGCTTGACGGGTTACCAGCCCCAGCATTTT.

The chain combines TRBV5-8 with TRBJ1-6; no clear D. The CDR3 runs 16 residues. Germline V CDR1 and CDR2: SGHTS, YDEGEE. With 1 base removed from V and 3 bases from J, the gap between germline ends came to 11 bases. CDR3 coding DNA: TGTGCCAGCAGCTTGTTGGCCCCCCTCTATAATTCACCCCTCCACTTT. This gives the protein CASSLLAPLYNSPLHF.

V usage is TRBV11-2 and J usage is TRBJ1-1; D gene ambiguous. V gave up 6 bases and J gave up 1 base, with 12 bases separating them. The CDR3 extends over 14 amino acids. Germline V gene sequence: CDR1 SGHAT, CDR2 FQNNGV. The CDR3 coding sequence is TGTGCCAGCAGGATGGGCTCATCGAACACTGAAGCTTTCTTT. Translating gives CASRMGSSNTEAFF.

J is TRBJ1-2 and V is TRBV3-1 (or the pseudogene TRBV3-2); D ambiguous. Germline lookup yields CDR1 LGHDT and CDR2 YNNKEL (reference sequence). V shed 3 bases and J shed 4 bases, with 12 bases lying between them. The CDR3 length is 14 residues. The DNA for the CDR3 is TGTGCCAGCAGCCAGGGAGGTTTTGGCTATGGCTACACCTTC. It yields the protein CASSQGGFGYGYTF.

This chain uses TRBV27 with TRBJ2-7; TRBD1 aligns across 11 bases. The CDR3 runs to 15 residues. Germline lookup yields CDR1 MNHEY and CDR2 SMNVEV (reference sequence). Trimming took 3 bases from V and 4 from J; bases not matched to a gene: 5. The CDR3 protein is CASSFNGQGAYEQYF. CDR3 coding DNA: TGTGCCAGCAGTTTCAACGGACAGGGGGCATACGAGCAGTACTTC.

The genes are TRBV27 and TRBJ1-1, with 7 bases matching TRBD1. In germline, CDR1 is MNHEY, CDR2 SMNVEV (reference sequence). The V and J ends lost 2 bases and 2 bases, in that order; junction bases with no gene match: 8. The CDR3 covers 16 residues. This CDR3 reads CASSLTTGTANTEAFF. Written as DNA, the CDR3 is TGTGCCAGCAGTTTAACTACGGGGACAGCCAACACTGAAGCTTTCTTT.

The chain couples TRBV5-1 to TRBJ2-2, with 10 bases aligning to TRBD1. Germline V gene lookup returns CDR1 SGHRS and CDR2 YFSETQ. The CDR3 runs 16 residues. V gave up 5 bases and J gave up 4 bases; unmatched junction bases: 8. In DNA, the CDR3 is TGCGCCAGCAGAGCGGCCGGGACAGGGGCCACCGGGGAGCTGTTTTTT. Protein: CASRAAGTGATGELFF.

This chain connects TRBV7-2 to TRBJ1-4, with unresolved D. Trimming cost V 7 bases and J 6 bases, with 18 bases left between them. The CDR3 contains 15 residues. Germline V gene sequence: CDR1 SGHTA, CDR2 FQGNSA. The CDR3 bases are TGTGCCAGCACCTCGTTCGCGGATTCGGATGAAAAACTGTTTTTT. Protein product: CASTSFADSDEKLFF.

The CDR3: CASSAGHASRAQYF. Here the CDR3 DNA reads TGTGCCAGCAGCGCAGGACACGCATCAAGGGCCCAGTACTTC. This chain links TRBV9 with TRBJ2-5, with D possibly TRBD1 on 5 matching bases. This CDR3 contains 14 residues. Trimming stripped 3 bases from V and 9 bases from J, with 18 bases between. CDR1 and CDR2 from the germline V gene are SGDLS and YYNGEE. Using reference TRBV9 and TRBJ2-5 for the parts outside the CDR3, the full variable domain is DSGVTQTPKHLITATGQRVTLRCSPRSGDLSVYWYQQSLDQGLQFLIQYYNGEERAKGNILERFSAQQFPDLHSELNLSSLELGDSALYFCASSAGHASRAQYFGPGTRLLVL.

The chain combines TRBV5-1 with TRBJ1-4, with 12 bases identical to TRBD1. The CDR3 sequence is 15 residues long. V shed 7 bases, J shed 0 bases, and the junction held 1 base outside the gene matches. Germline V gene lookup returns CDR1 SGHRS and CDR2 YFSETQ. CDR3 sequence: CASRDRGPTNEKLFF. The CDR3 coding sequence is TGCGCCAGCCGGGACAGGGGGCCAACTAATGAAAAACTGTTTTTT. Drawing the rest from reference TRBV5-1 and TRBJ1-4, the complete variable domain is KAGVTQTPRYLIKTRGQQVTLSCSPISGHRSVSWYQQTPGQGLQFLFEYFSETQRNKGNFPGRFSGRQFSNSRSEMNVSTLELGDSALYLCASRDRGPTNEKLFFGSGTQLSVL.

The J gene is TRBJ1-1, the V gene TRBV18; D is perhaps TRBD1 (6 bases). With 5 bases removed from V and 1 base from J, the gap between germline ends came to 8 bases. CDR3 length equals 13 residues. Germline V gives CDR1 KGHSH, CDR2 LQKENI. CDR3 sequence (DNA): TGTGCCAGCTCATCGACAGGGAACACTGAAGCTTTCTTT. It translates to CASSSTGNTEAFF.

The J gene is TRBJ2-1, the V gene TRBV7-9; 12 bases line up with TRBD2. The V gene's germline CDR1 is SEHNR and CDR2 FQNEAQ (reference sequence). With 7 bases clipped from V and 9 bases from J, the junction kept 10 bases outside the gene matches. CDR3 size: 15 residues. CDR3 sequence reads: CASKPLAGGTGEQFF. As DNA, the CDR3 is TGTGCCAGCAAACCACTAGCGGGGGGAACGGGTGAGCAGTTCTTC.

V usage is TRBV3-1 (or the pseudogene TRBV3-2) and J usage is TRBJ2-1, with D hard to call. CDR3 size: 11 residues. The germline V gene has CDR1 LGHDT and CDR2 YNNKEL (reference sequence). V lost 2 bases, J lost 7 bases, and 3 bases lay in between. The CDR3 region has the DNA TGTGCCAGCAGCCAACGGAATGAGCAGTTCTTC. It translates to CASSQRNEQFF.

The chain recombines TRBV7-8 with TRBJ1-2; D remains unclear. Germline V lookup: CDR1 SGHVS, CDR2 FQNEAQ. The CDR3 extends over 14 amino acids. The germline V and J ends were trimmed by 3 bases and 12 bases, with 20 bases remaining between them. CDR3 in DNA: TGTGCCAGCAGCTTTCCAACCTTCAATGGTGCGGACACCTTC. Its translation: CASSFPTFNGADTF.

The chain carries TRBV2 and TRBJ2-1; D is undetermined. CDR1 and CDR2 from the germline V gene are SNHLY and FYNNEI. This CDR3 region has 17 residues. Deletions cut 2 bases from V and 0 bases from J, with 14 bases between. The CDR3 sequence: CASSEWANQYSYNEQFF. The CDR3 nucleotides read TGTGCCAGCAGTGAATGGGCTAATCAATACTCCTACAATGAGCAGTTCTTC. The whole variable domain, remainder taken from reference TRBV2 and TRBJ2-1, is EPEVTQTPSHQVTQMGQEVILRCVPISNHLYFYWYRQILGQKVEFLVSFYNNEISEKSEIFDDQFSVERPDGSNFTLKIRSTKLEDSAMYFCASSEWANQYSYNEQFFGPGTRLTVL.

V is TRBV7-8 and J is TRBJ2-5; D ambiguous. This CDR3 is built from 13 residues. CDR1 SGHVS and CDR2 FQNEAQ come from the germline V gene. V lost 2 bases and J lost 0, with 4 bases in between. DNA for the CDR3: TGTGCCAGCAGCTTATTAAACCAAGAGACCCAGTACTTC. This encodes CASSLLNQETQYF. The entire variable domain, with the rest obtained from reference TRBV7-8 and TRBJ2-5, is as follows: GAGVSQSPRYKVAKRGQDVALRCDPISGHVSLFWYQQALGQGPEFLTYFQNEAQLDKSGLPSDRFFAERPEGSVSTLKIQRTQQEDSAVYLCASSLLNQETQYFGPGTRLLVL.

A few counts support this clone. The rearrangement uses TRBV19 and TRBJ1-2; 7 positions match TRBD1. Germline CDR1 and CDR2: LNHDA and SQIVND (reference sequence). The trim removed 5 bases at V and 0 bases at J, leaving 3 bases unmatched. This CDR3 region has 14 residues. CDR3 nucleotide sequence: TGTGCCAGTAGTTTACAGGGGACTAACTATGGCTACACCTTC. It specifies CASSLQGTNYGYTF.

The chain employs TRBV5-1 and TRBJ1-1; 9 bases fit TRBD1. The CDR3 totals 17 residues. Germline V gene lookup returns CDR1 SGHRS and CDR2 YFSETQ. V shed 4 bases and J 5 bases; nucleotides not matched to a gene: 15. CDR3 DNA: TGCGCCAGCAGCCCGCGGACAGGGGAGTTGATAGGAACTGAAGCTTTCTTT. Its protein is CASSPRTGELIGTEAFF.